These T cell receptor beta chains were read from a single sample in a study of T cells after yellow fever vaccination. TCRdb itself ran the 5' RACE reads through MiXCR, one entry per CDR3 protein. Of about 630,000 distinct CDR3 sequences in the sample, roughly 12% were seen once. Material: PBMCs, obtained on the day of the yellow fever booster vaccination. All receptors derive from a man aged 25 to 40 who received the YFV17D yellow fever vaccine. Each CDR3 is given with its conserved first and last residue. Clone size appears in some rows only: once, few, many, or a class for an expanded clone.

cdr3_aa,v_call,clone_size,j_call
CSVDHFGASGRYNEQFF,TRBV29-1,few,TRBJ2-1
CSAKRGNNEQFF,TRBV20-1,-,TRBJ2-1
CASSWPGLGSYNEQFF,TRBV19,-,TRBJ2-1
CASSQLQGRRSNTEAFF,TRBV14,-,TRBJ1-1
CASSLANNPDTQYF,TRBV7-9,-,TRBJ2-3
CASSLAQAGANVLTF,TRBV5-1,few,TRBJ2-6
CASSQDRDGSTDTQYF,TRBV4-2,-,TRBJ2-3
CAWKVSSGAKNIQYF,TRBV30,-,TRBJ2-4
CASSLALMNTEAFF,TRBV7-9,many,TRBJ1-1
CASSEAGGFADTQYF,TRBV7-3,few,TRBJ2-3
CASSLRRAGLNEQFF,TRBV11-1,few,TRBJ2-1
CSVNLLTLAGPEQYF,TRBV29-1,few,TRBJ2-7
CASSLKLRIYNEQFF,TRBV27,few,TRBJ2-1
CSAGDRAGTYNSPLHF,TRBV20-1,many,TRBJ1-6
CAISSAGGQETQYF,TRBV10-3,-,TRBJ2-5
CASSLGLGTEAFF,TRBV5-1,many,TRBJ1-1
CASIDRFSSYEQYF,TRBV10-2,-,TRBJ2-7
CASNTGLPPRTDTQYF,TRBV6-2/TRBV6-3,few,TRBJ2-3
CATSNSIKTSREETQYF,TRBV15,few,TRBJ2-5
CATSRGGAPRTAEAFF,TRBV15,-,TRBJ1-1
CASRGLGQGHDGYTF,TRBV27,-,TRBJ1-2
CASSFGLAASYEQYF,TRBV7-2,many,TRBJ2-7
CASSPSGPGAGRVTDTQYF,TRBV9,-,TRBJ2-3
CSGVSPETQYF,TRBV29-1,-,TRBJ2-5
CASRREVDVTEAFF,TRBV7-8,few,TRBJ1-1
CASQDLDEQYF,TRBV6-2/TRBV6-3,few,TRBJ2-7
CASSLWGSSIGPNEQFF,TRBV12-3/TRBV12-4,few,TRBJ2-1
CSVGDRTGRQETQYF,TRBV29-1,few,TRBJ2-5
CASSLAGSGQPQHF,TRBV5-1,many,TRBJ1-5
CASSFQYRDTQYF,TRBV7-2,few,TRBJ2-3
CASSSLRDKWVKLFF,TRBV7-2,many,TRBJ1-4
CASSLAGTGVTEAFF,TRBV5-1,-,TRBJ1-1
CSASKGQDPTDTQYF,TRBV20-1,-,TRBJ2-3
CASSPDWGRNEQYF,TRBV4-3,few,TRBJ2-7
CASSPRDRGPFSGNTIYF,TRBV5-1,-,TRBJ1-3
CASQSTDGTGELFF,TRBV6-2/TRBV6-3,few,TRBJ2-2
CASSARLDPARKNEQFF,TRBV21-1,-,TRBJ2-1
CASSYGALAETGETDTQYF,TRBV6-5,-,TRBJ2-3
CSAYTPSLSPYNEQFF,TRBV20-1,-,TRBJ2-1
CASLVGAWGEQYF,TRBV5-5,-,TRBJ2-7
CSARKGTAPYNEQFF,TRBV20-1,-,TRBJ2-1
CASSILRLAGGSSYNEQFF,TRBV19,-,TRBJ2-1
CASSLRTSGGPVAQYF,TRBV7-2,many,TRBJ2-5
CASSPRGLSDYEQYF,TRBV5-5,many,TRBJ2-7
CASSTLGLQETQYF,TRBV19,-,TRBJ2-5
CSARDVSEQYF,TRBV20-1,-,TRBJ2-7
CASGGQGGYEQYF,TRBV2,-,TRBJ2-7
CASSSRGAGGSETQYF,TRBV4-2,few,TRBJ2-5
CSVQGARGANVLTF,TRBV29-1,-,TRBJ2-6
CASRETGGNQPQHF,TRBV12-3/TRBV12-4,few,TRBJ1-5